The sequence of this T cell receptor (beta chain) was determined in a study of Graves' ophthalmopathy and Graves' hyperthyroidism. CDR3 size: 14 residues. V was trimmed by 0 bases and J by 7 bases, leaving 7 bases between them. Germline loops: CDR1 SGHAT, CDR2 FQDESV (reference sequence). This clonotype was observed at least ten times. Its antigen is still unknown. The authors amplified TCR beta CDR3 regions, and they did so from RNA transcripts for repertoire sequencing. Second-round multiplex PCR came after a first-round RT-PCR that employed HTBI primers. Each CDR3 protein gets one entry after TCRdb re-called the multiplex PCR reads with MiXCR. The data hold more than 300,000 distinct CDR3 sequences, with over 15% observed a single time. Regarding the study as a whole: Its predictions of ophthalmopathy progression gave the model over 70% sensitivity and about 78% specificity. Cross-validated, the 13-signature model showed 87.88%/81.08% sensitivity/specificity, and 80%/75% in the test set.

The sample consisted of peripheral blood. The rearrangement joins TRBV11-1 to TRBJ2-6; D uncertain. This TCR was sampled from a woman aged 18-35 years with stable Graves' hyperthyroidism. The CDR3 here is CASSLAGGANVLTF. The DNA for the CDR3 is TGTGCCAGCAGCTTAGCGGGTGGAGCCAACGTCCTGACTTTC. The variable domain in full, with the rest retrieved from reference TRBV11-1 and TRBJ2-6, is EAEVAQSPRYKITEKSQAVAFWCDPISGHATLYWYRQILGQGPELLVQFQDESVVDDSQLPKDRFSAERLKGVDSTLKIQPAELGDSAMYLCASSLAGGANVLTFGAGSRLTVL.